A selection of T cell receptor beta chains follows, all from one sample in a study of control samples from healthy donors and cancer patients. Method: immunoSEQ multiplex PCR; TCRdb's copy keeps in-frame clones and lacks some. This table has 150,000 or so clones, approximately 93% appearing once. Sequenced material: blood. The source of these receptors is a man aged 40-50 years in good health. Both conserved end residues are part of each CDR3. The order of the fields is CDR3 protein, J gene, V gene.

CDR3: CASSIGGTDFTEAFF
J: TRBJ1-1
V: TRBV19

CDR3: CASSLLTGTGQRNTIYF
J: TRBJ1-3
V: TRBV2

CDR3: CASSPGQGGYTIYF
J: TRBJ1-3
V: TRBV9

CDR3: CASSLGVAGGLYEQYF
J: TRBJ2-7
V: TRBV5-1

CDR3: CASSLVDRWVNTEAFF
J: TRBJ1-1
V: TRBV5-6

CDR3: CASSLDLQKLFF
J: TRBJ1-4
V: TRBV5-1

CDR3: CASSLTGWTEAFF
J: TRBJ1-1
V: TRBV7-9

CDR3: CASSAGNLAKNIQYF
J: TRBJ2-4
V: TRBV5-1

CDR3: CASTSTVYNEQFF
J: TRBJ2-1
V: TRBV7-9

CDR3: CASRRREGNTGELFF
J: TRBJ2-2
V: TRBV2

CDR3: CASSVDLGPAYGYTF
J: TRBJ1-2
V: TRBV9

CDR3: CASSSKWEAFF
J: TRBJ1-1
V: TRBV28

CDR3: CASSRASTDTQYF
J: TRBJ2-3
V: TRBV25-1

CDR3: CASSSGRGGNQPQHF
J: TRBJ1-5
V: TRBV7-9

CDR3: CASSQGGDRSNEQFF
J: TRBJ2-1
V: TRBV3-1/TRBV3-2

CDR3: CASRLSLDAVRETQYF
J: TRBJ2-5
V: TRBV6-6

CDR3: CASTTGTERSPLHF
J: TRBJ1-6
V: TRBV19

CDR3: CASSLRWRTAALTTNEKLFF
J: TRBJ1-4
V: TRBV5-5

CDR3: CASGEGTGGPNTGELFF
J: TRBJ2-2
V: TRBV12-5

CDR3: CASHTGGEGTEAFF
J: TRBJ1-1
V: TRBV18

CDR3: CASSLMGQAQPFYNSPLHF
J: TRBJ1-6
V: TRBV5-1

CDR3: CAMSRDLGEPQHF
J: TRBJ1-5
V: TRBV10-3